This TCR beta chain was profiled in a study of control samples from healthy donors and cancer patients. Repertoires were generated with immunoSEQ multiplex PCR, while TCRdb's copy carries only in-frame clones and drops some. The top ten hold about an eighth of the sample, which has 45,000 to 60,000 clones, approximately 86% seen once. The TCR sequence derives from a man aged 55 to 69 with head and neck cancer. Sample: PBMCs.

DNA for the CDR3: TGTGCCAGCAGCCCAAAAGAGAGCTCCTATAATTCACCCCTCCACTTT. Translated, it gives CASSPKESSYNSPLHF. This rearrangement joins TRBV5-5 to TRBJ1-6; D gene uncertain. V was clipped by 4 bases and J by 0 bases, with 11 bases between them. The germline gives CDR1 SGHKS, CDR2 YYEKEE (reference sequence). The CDR3 totals 16 residues.